The following is a T cell receptor (beta chain) sequence with its context. This record belongs to a study of blood T cell repertoires in COVID-19. Study summary: PBMCs, B-cell-depleted T cells, or T cells provided the cDNA or gDNA that made up the material.

Methods used by the authors: Amplifying reference gene primers gave estimates of nucleated cell counts. This table comes from immunoSEQ multiplex PCR, and its TCRdb copy is limited to in-frame clones, with some not included. V and J calls plus clone size are reproduced from that table; the DNA served to infer D and trimming. The sample has about 140,000 clones, over 80% seen once. Germline CDR1 is LGHDT and CDR2 is YNNKEL (reference sequence). The CDR3 extends over 13 amino acids. The germline V and J ends were trimmed by 4 bases and 5 bases, with 12 bases remaining between them. This TCR derives from a human donor in a cohort sampled during active COVID-19. The chain has TRBV3-1 (or the pseudogene TRBV3-2) and TRBJ2-7; a weak D match, TRBD1 (5 bases). The material sequenced was peripheral blood. In nucleotides, the CDR3 is TGTGCCAGCAGCCGGACGGACAAGAACGAGCAGTACTTC. This gives the protein CASSRTDKNEQYF.